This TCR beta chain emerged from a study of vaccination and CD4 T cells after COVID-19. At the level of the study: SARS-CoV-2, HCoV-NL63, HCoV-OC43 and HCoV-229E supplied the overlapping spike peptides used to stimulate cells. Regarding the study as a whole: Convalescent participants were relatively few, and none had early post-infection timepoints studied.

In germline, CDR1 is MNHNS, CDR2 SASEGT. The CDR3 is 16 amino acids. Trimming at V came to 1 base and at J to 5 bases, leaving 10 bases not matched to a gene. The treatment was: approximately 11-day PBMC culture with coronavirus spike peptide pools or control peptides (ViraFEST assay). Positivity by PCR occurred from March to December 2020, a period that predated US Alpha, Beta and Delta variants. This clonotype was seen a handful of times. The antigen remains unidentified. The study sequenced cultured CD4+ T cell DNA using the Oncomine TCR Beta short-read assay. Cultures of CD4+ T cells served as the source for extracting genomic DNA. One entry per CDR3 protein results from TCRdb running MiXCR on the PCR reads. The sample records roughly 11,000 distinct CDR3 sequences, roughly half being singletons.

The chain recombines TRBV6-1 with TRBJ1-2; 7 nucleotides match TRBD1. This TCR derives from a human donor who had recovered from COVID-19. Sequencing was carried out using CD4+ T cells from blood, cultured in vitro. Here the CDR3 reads CASSEGPGGSSYGYTF. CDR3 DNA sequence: TGTGCCAGCAGTGAAGGCCCAGGGGGTTCCTCATATGGCTACACCTTC.